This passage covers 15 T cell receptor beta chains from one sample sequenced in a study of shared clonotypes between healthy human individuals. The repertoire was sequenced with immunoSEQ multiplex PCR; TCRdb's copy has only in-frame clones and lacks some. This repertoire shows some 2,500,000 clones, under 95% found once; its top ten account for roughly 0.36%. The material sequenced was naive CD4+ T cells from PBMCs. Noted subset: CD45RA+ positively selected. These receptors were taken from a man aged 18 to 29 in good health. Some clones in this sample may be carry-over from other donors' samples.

The CDR3: CASSQDGSRNTEAFF. The CDR3 nucleotides are TGTGCCAGCAGTCAAGACGGTTCCCGAAACACTGAAGCTTTCTTT. V and J are TRBV2 and TRBJ1-1; D unclear. Between the trimmed V and J ends, which lost 5 bases and 2 bases, there was a span of 15 bases. This CDR3 comprises 15 residues. CDR1 and CDR2 (germline): SNHLY, FYNNEI.

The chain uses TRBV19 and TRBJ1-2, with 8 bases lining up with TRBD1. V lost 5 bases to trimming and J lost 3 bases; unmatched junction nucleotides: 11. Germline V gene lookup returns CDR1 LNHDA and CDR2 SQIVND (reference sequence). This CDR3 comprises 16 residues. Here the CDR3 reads CASSSSRTGIDYGYTF. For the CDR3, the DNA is TGTGCCAGTAGTTCTTCTAGGACAGGGATTGACTATGGCTACACCTTC.

For the CDR3, the DNA is TGTGCCAGCAGTAAGACTGTTGAAGGTACGCAGTATTTT. Protein sequence: CASSKTVEGTQYF. This chain joins TRBV7-3 and TRBJ2-3; D is ambiguous. Germline CDR1 and CDR2: SGHTA and FQGTGA. The CDR3 has 13 amino acids. V gave up 6 bases and J gave up 8 bases, with 15 bases separating them.

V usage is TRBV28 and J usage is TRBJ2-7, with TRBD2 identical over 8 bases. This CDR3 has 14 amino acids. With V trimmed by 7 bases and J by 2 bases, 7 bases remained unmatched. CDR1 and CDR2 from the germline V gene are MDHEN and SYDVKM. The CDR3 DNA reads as TGTGCCAGCACCCCCCAAGCGGGGGCCTACGAGCAGTACTTC. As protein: CASTPQAGAYEQYF.

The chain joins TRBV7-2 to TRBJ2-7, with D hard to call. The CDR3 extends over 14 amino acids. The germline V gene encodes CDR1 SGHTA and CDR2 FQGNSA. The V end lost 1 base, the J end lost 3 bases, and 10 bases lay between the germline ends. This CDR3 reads CASSLVLVGYEQYF. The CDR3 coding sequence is TGTGCCAGCAGCTTAGTCTTAGTAGGCTACGAGCAGTACTTC.

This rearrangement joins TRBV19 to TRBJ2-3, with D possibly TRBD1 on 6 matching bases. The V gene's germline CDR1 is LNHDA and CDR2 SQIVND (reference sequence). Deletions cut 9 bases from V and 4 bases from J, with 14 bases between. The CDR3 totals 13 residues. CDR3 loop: CASRSQGPDTQYF. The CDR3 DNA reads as TGTGCCAGCCGATCACAGGGACCAGATACGCAGTATTTT.

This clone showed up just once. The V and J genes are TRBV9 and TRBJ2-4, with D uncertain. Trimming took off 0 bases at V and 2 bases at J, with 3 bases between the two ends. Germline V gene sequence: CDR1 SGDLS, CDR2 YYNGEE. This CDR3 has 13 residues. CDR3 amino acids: CASSVDPKNIQYF. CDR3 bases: TGTGCCAGCAGCGTAGACCCCAAAAACATTCAGTACTTC.

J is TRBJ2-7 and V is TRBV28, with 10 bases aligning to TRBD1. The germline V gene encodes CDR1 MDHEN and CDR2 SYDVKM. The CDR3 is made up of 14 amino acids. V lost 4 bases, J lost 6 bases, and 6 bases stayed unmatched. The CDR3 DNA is TGTGCCAGCAGTTCGGGACAGGGGCCTGGCGAGCAGTACTTC. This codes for CASSSGQGPGEQYF.

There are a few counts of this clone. For the CDR3, the DNA is TGTGCCAGCAGCTTATTCACTGAAGCTTTCTTT. Translating gives CASSLFTEAFF. The chain has TRBV11-2 and TRBJ1-1; unclear D gene. V lost 2 bases, J lost 4 bases, and 2 bases lay in between. In germline, CDR1 is SGHAT, CDR2 FQNNGV. CDR3 size: 11 residues.

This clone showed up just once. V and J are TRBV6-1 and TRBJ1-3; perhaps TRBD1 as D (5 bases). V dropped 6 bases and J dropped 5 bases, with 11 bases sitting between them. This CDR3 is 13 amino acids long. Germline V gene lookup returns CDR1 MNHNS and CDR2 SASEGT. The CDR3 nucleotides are TGTGCCAGCAGAAGCCGGGACCGAAACACCATATATTTT. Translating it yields CASRSRDRNTIYF.

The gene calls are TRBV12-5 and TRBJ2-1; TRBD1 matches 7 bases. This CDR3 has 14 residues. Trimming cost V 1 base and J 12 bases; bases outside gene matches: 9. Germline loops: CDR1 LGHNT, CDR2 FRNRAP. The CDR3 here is CASGLDLTGLGQFF. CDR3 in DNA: TGTGCTAGTGGTTTGGACTTGACAGGGCTGGGGCAGTTCTTC.

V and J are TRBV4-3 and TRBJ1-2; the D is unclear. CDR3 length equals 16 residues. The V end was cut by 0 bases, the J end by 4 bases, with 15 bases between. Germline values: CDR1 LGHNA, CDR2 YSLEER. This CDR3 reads CASSQDLADEIYGYTF. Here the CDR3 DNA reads TGCGCCAGCAGCCAAGATCTTGCAGACGAGATCTATGGCTACACCTTC.

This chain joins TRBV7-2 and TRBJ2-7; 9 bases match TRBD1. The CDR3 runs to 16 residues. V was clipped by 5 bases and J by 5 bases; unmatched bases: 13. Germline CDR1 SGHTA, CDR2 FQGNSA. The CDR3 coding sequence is TGTGCCAGCAGCACCGAACCCGGGACAGGGTACCACGAGCAGTACTTC. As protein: CASSTEPGTGYHEQYF.

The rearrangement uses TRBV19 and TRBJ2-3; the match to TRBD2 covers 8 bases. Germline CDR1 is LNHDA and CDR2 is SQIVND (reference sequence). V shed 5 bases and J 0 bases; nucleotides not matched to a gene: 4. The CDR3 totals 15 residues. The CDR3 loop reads CASSERGGSTDTQYF. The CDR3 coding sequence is TGTGCCAGTAGTGAACGGGGGGGAAGCACAGATACGCAGTATTTT.

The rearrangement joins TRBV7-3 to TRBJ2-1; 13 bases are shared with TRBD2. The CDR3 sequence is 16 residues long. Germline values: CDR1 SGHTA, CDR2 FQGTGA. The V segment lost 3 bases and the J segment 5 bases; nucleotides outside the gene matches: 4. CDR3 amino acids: CASSFYGTSGNNEQFF. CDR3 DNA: TGTGCCAGCAGCTTCTACGGGACTAGCGGGAACAATGAGCAGTTCTTC.